The 32 T cell receptor beta chains given below trace back to one sample, sequenced in a study of response to subunit inactivated influenza vaccine. Each CDR3 protein gets one entry after TCRdb re-called the RT-PCR reads with MiXCR. The sample lists about 700,000 distinct CDR3 sequences; around 13% were seen once. Sequences were derived from PBMCs from blood, sampled around 14 days before vaccination. The receptor set was obtained from a man aged 45-65 years who received an inactivated influenza vaccine.

The chain couples TRBV12-3 or TRBV12-4 to TRBJ2-5; D tentatively reads TRBD1 or TRBD2 (7 bases each). The CDR3 is 16 amino acids. V lost 8 bases and J 4 bases, leaving 23 bases between the germline ends. DNA of the CDR3: TGTGCCAGCTCACACGGCCAGGCCAGGGGGGGAGAGACCCAGTACTTC. Translating it yields CASSHGQARGGETQYF.

The gene calls are TRBV27 and TRBJ2-1, with D hard to call. This CDR3 spans 14 amino acids. Trimming left V 0 bases short and J 8 bases short, with 11 bases between. CDR1 is MNHEY, CDR2 SMNVEV, per germline (reference sequence). The CDR3 loop is CASSLSRQNDEQFF. CDR3 in DNA: TGTGCCAGCAGTTTATCGAGACAAAACGATGAGCAGTTCTTC.

This clonotype was detected ten times or more. J is TRBJ1-5 and V is TRBV6-5, with 9 bases aligning to TRBD1. Germline CDR1 MNHEY, CDR2 SVGAGI. V shed 0 bases and J 5 bases; nucleotides not matched to a gene: 5. This CDR3 is 16 amino acids long. Written as DNA, the CDR3 is TGTGCCAGCAGTTACTCGAAAGGGACAGGGTATCAGCCCCAGCATTTT. This codes for CASSYSKGTGYQPQHF.

The chain couples TRBV4-1 to TRBJ1-1; TRBD1 matches at 7 bases. Per the germline V gene, CDR1 is MGHRA and CDR2 is YSYEKL. The V gene end was trimmed by 4 bases and the J gene end by 6 bases; junction bases not matched to a gene: 5. The CDR3 runs 13 residues. The CDR3 DNA sequence: TGCGCCAGCAGCCTCACAGGGGTAGCTGAAGCTTTCTTT. It encodes CASSLTGVAEAFF.

The V and J genes are TRBV5-5 and TRBJ2-1; 11 bases fit TRBD2. Trimming took 2 bases from V and 9 from J; bases not matched to a gene: 10. The CDR3 length is 16 residues. Germline V gene lookup returns CDR1 SGHKS and CDR2 YYEKEE (reference sequence). CDR3 protein: CASSFLAGGGVGEQFF. The CDR3 bases are TGTGCCAGCAGCTTCCTAGCGGGGGGCGGGGTGGGTGAGCAGTTCTTC.

This clonotype was picked up a small number of times. This rearrangement joins TRBV7-2 to TRBJ2-3; D is ambiguous. Germline CDR1 SGHTA, CDR2 FQGNSA. The germline V and J ends were trimmed by 6 bases and 0 bases, with 7 bases remaining between them. CDR3 size: 13 residues. As DNA, the CDR3 is TGTGCCAGCAGGACATCTAGCACAGATACGCAGTATTTT. As protein: CASRTSSTDTQYF.

J is TRBJ2-2 and V is TRBV6-2 or TRBV6-3, with D possibly being TRBD2 (5 bases). CDR1 is MNHEY, CDR2 SVGEGT, per germline. V dropped 4 bases and J dropped 1 base, with 16 bases sitting between them. The CDR3 has 17 amino acids. The DNA for the CDR3 is TGTGCCAGCAGTTTCGCTAGGAGGATGGGGAACACCGGGGAGCTGTTTTTT. Its protein is CASSFARRMGNTGELFF.

At least ten counts were recorded for this clonotype. This chain's CDR3 is CASSPAGGFEQYF. In DNA, the CDR3 is TGCGCCAGCAGCCCGGCGGGGGGTTTCGAGCAGTACTTC. The chain employs TRBV5-1 and TRBJ2-7, with 8 bases lining up with TRBD2. Trimming at V came to 4 bases and at J to 6 bases, leaving 6 bases not matched to a gene. In germline, CDR1 is SGHRS, CDR2 YFSETQ. This CDR3 is built from 13 residues.

The chain employs TRBV13 and TRBJ2-3; TRBD2 aligns across 9 bases. With 2 bases clipped from V and 2 bases from J, the junction kept 2 bases outside the gene matches. Germline V lookup: CDR1 PRHDT, CDR2 FYEKMQ (reference sequence). The CDR3 runs to 15 residues. CDR3 sequence reads: CASSLPSGTTDTQYF. CDR3 nucleotide sequence: TGTGCCAGCAGCTTACCTAGCGGGACCACAGATACGCAGTATTTT.

This clonotype was picked up many times. V is TRBV7-6 and J is TRBJ2-1; D is perhaps TRBD1 (5 bases). Deletions cut 5 bases from V and 0 bases from J, with 11 bases between. CDR1 SGHVS and CDR2 FNYEAQ come from the germline V gene. CDR3 length: 15 amino acids. CDR3 protein: CASSPRQSSYNEQFF. The DNA of the CDR3 is TGTGCCAGCAGCCCCCGACAGAGCTCCTACAATGAGCAGTTCTTC.

This clonotype was observed a handful of times. The chain uses TRBV3-1 and TRBJ1-1; no firm D call. The CDR3 consists of 15 residues. V was trimmed by 1 base and J by 5 bases, leaving 14 bases between them. CDR1 and CDR2 from the germline V gene are LGHDT and YNNKEL (reference sequence). CDR3 in DNA: TGTGCCAGCAGCCAAGGAGTATACGGTAATACTGAAGCTTTCTTT. Translation: CASSQGVYGNTEAFF.

V and J are TRBV20-1 and TRBJ2-7; no definite D call. Trimming removed 2 bases at V and 4 bases at J, with 15 bases between. The germline V gene has CDR1 DFQATT and CDR2 SNEGSKA (reference sequence). The CDR3 runs to 14 residues. CDR3 sequence reads: CSARSLDGSYEQYF. For the CDR3, the DNA is TGCAGTGCTAGATCCCTCGATGGATCGTACGAGCAGTACTTC.

This clonotype was found a few times. CDR3 loop: CASSLLGELEQFF. CDR3 nucleotide sequence: TGTGCCAGCAGCCTTCTTGGGGAACTTGAGCAGTTCTTC. The V gene is TRBV11-2, the J gene TRBJ2-1; D gene uncertain. Looked up from germline, CDR1 is SGHAT and CDR2 is FQNNGV. Trimming removed 5 bases at V and 9 bases at J, with 14 bases between. The CDR3 has 13 amino acids.

The table lists this clonotype with a few counts. The chain has TRBV27 and TRBJ2-2; 7 nucleotides line up with TRBD1. Germline assignment: CDR1 MNHEY and CDR2 SMNVEV (reference sequence). This CDR3 comprises 14 residues. V was clipped by 7 bases and J by 6 bases; unmatched bases: 8. The CDR3 is CASKGGQAAGELFF. Here the CDR3 DNA reads TGTGCCAGCAAAGGGGGCCAGGCAGCCGGGGAGCTGTTTTTT.

This clonotype was counted between two and nine times. This chain connects TRBV18 to TRBJ2-1; TRBD2 agrees at 13 bases. V dropped 5 bases and J dropped 9; count of bases not matched to a gene: 7. CDR3 length equals 15 residues. The germline V gene encodes CDR1 KGHSH and CDR2 LQKENI. In DNA form, the CDR3 reads TGTGCCAGCTCATCAGGACTAGCGGGAGCAGGTGAGCAGTTCTTC. Protein: CASSSGLAGAGEQFF.

This clonotype showed up just a few times. CDR3 in DNA: TGCAGTGCTAGATATGGTTCACCCCTCCACTTT. As protein: CSARYGSPLHF. The genes are TRBV20-1 and TRBJ1-6; D not certain. V lost 2 bases to trimming and J lost 9 bases, with 5 bases between them. Germline V gene sequence: CDR1 DFQATT, CDR2 SNEGSKA (reference sequence). The CDR3 runs 11 residues.

The chain links TRBV27 to TRBJ1-2; the D is unclear. CDR1 and CDR2 (germline): MNHEY, SMNVEV (reference sequence). The CDR3 contains 13 residues. Deletions cut 6 bases from V and 1 base from J, with 9 bases between. In DNA form, the CDR3 reads TGTGCCAGCAGCACACGTGTTAACTATGGCTACACCTTC. Translating gives CASSTRVNYGYTF.

CDR3 loop: CASRDSGPPWDEQFF. The CDR3 bases are TGTGCCAGCAGGGATAGCGGGCCCCCCTGGGATGAGCAGTTCTTC. The rearrangement uses TRBV28 and TRBJ2-1, with TRBD2 matching over 7 bases. V dropped 6 bases and J dropped 8; count of bases not matched to a gene: 13. CDR3 size: 15 residues. Germline V lookup: CDR1 MDHEN, CDR2 SYDVKM.

J is TRBJ2-1 and V is TRBV9; 7 positions agree with TRBD1. In germline, CDR1 is SGDLS, CDR2 YYNGEE. The CDR3 is 15 amino acids. The trim removed 3 bases at V and 0 bases at J, leaving 3 bases unmatched. CDR3 protein: CASSAGQNSYNEQFF. In nucleotides, the CDR3 is TGTGCCAGCAGCGCGGGACAGAACTCCTACAATGAGCAGTTCTTC.

This clonotype was observed many times. The junction departs from germline at one end; a sequencing error may be responsible. The CDR3 spells CASREGQGGLRVYF. CDR3 DNA sequence: TGCGCCAGCAGAGAGGGACAGGGGGGCCTGAGGGTGTACTTT. The rearrangement links TRBV10-2 to TRBJ1-1; 11 nucleotides match TRBD1. Germline values: CDR1 WSHSY, CDR2 SAAADI. CDR3 size: 14 residues.

The chain employs TRBV7-2 and TRBJ2-1, with TRBD1 matching over 7 bases. In germline, CDR1 is SGHTA, CDR2 FQGNSA. V lost 5 bases, J lost 5 bases, and 9 bases stayed unmatched. The CDR3 consists of 15 residues. DNA of the CDR3: TGTGCCAGCAGCGAACCAGGGGGTGTAGACAATGAGCAGTTCTTC. This encodes CASSEPGGVDNEQFF.

For this clonotype: A read error may explain this, as a much larger clone is one base away. This CDR3 is CASRFLTEYNEQFF. CDR3 DNA sequence: TGTGCCAGCAGATTCTTGACAGAATACAATGAGCAGTTCTTC. The chain has TRBV12-3 or TRBV12-4 and TRBJ2-1; TRBD1 might be the D (5 bases). This CDR3 comprises 14 residues. V lost 6 bases to trimming and J lost 4 bases, with 13 bases between them.

This clonotype occurred a few times. V is TRBV30 and J is TRBJ1-2, with unresolved D. Germline V gene data show CDR1 as GTSNPN and CDR2 as SVGIG (reference sequence). Trimming left V 2 bases short and J 4 bases short, with 8 bases between. This CDR3 has 12 residues. The CDR3 here is CAWSPGSYGYTF. The CDR3 nucleotides read TGTGCCTGGAGTCCGGGGAGCTATGGCTACACCTTC. Full variable domain (missing parts from reference TRBV30 and TRBJ1-2): SQTIHQWPATLVQPVGSPLSLECTVEGTSNPNLYWYRQAAGRGLQLLFYSVGIGQISSEVPQNLSASRPQDRQFILSSKKLLLSDSGFYLCAWSPGSYGYTFGSGTRLTVV.

This clonotype was found a few times. The chain carries TRBV11-2 and TRBJ2-4; TRBD2 matches at 12 bases. Germline V gives CDR1 SGHAT, CDR2 FQNNGV. Unmatched junction bases numbered 13, after V lost 4 bases and J lost 3 bases. The CDR3 is 19 amino acids. The CDR3 region is CASSSGLAGPLFGKNIQYF. The CDR3 DNA follows: TGTGCCAGCAGCTCAGGACTAGCGGGACCTCTTTTTGGCAAAAACATTCAGTACTTC.

This clonotype was counted many times. V is TRBV6-1 and J is TRBJ2-1, with D tentatively TRBD2 (6 bases). V was cut by 6 bases and J by 4 bases, with 16 bases left in between. CDR3 size: 15 residues. Germline CDR1 MNHNS, CDR2 SASEGT. The CDR3 region is CASRTGTGAYNEQFF. CDR3 nucleotide sequence: TGTGCCAGCAGAACCGGGACTGGGGCATACAATGAGCAGTTCTTC.

This clonotype has a count of ten or more. The chain couples TRBV18 to TRBJ2-5, with D unresolved. Germline V CDR1 and CDR2: KGHSH, LQKENI. V lost 1 base, J lost 5 bases, and 11 bases lay in between. CDR3 length: 14 residues. In nucleotides, the CDR3 is TGTGCCAGCTCACCACAGGTTCGAGGTGAGACCCAGTACTTC. Translation: CASSPQVRGETQYF.

V and J are TRBV11-1 and TRBJ2-1; 12 bases agree with TRBD2. Germline values: CDR1 SGHAT, CDR2 FQDESV (reference sequence). V trimming: 3 bases; J trimming: 6 bases; junction bases outside the gene matches: 6. The CDR3 length is 16 residues. The CDR3 sequence: CASSFLSSGRGNEQFF. The CDR3 coding sequence is TGTGCCAGCAGCTTTCTATCTAGCGGGAGGGGCAATGAGCAGTTCTTC.

This chain links TRBV14 with TRBJ2-5; 9 bases are a match to TRBD2. The V and J ends lost 6 bases and 4 bases, in that order; junction bases with no gene match: 3. The germline V gene has CDR1 SGHDN and CDR2 FVKESK. CDR3 length equals 13 residues. CDR3 sequence: CASRYSGRETQYF. CDR3 nucleotide sequence: TGTGCCAGCAGATATAGCGGGAGAGAGACCCAGTACTTC.

This clonotype has ten or more counts. V usage is TRBV4-3 and J usage is TRBJ2-7, with D perhaps TRBD1 or TRBD2 (5 bases each). Deletions cut 0 bases from V and 4 bases from J, with 19 bases between. CDR3 length: 17 residues. Germline values: CDR1 LGHNA, CDR2 YSLEER. Written as DNA, the CDR3 is TGCGCCAGCAGCCAAGACGGGACCGGGACCAAGATTTACGAGCAGTACTTC. It translates to CASSQDGTGTKIYEQYF.

The chain uses TRBV29-1 and TRBJ1-1; perhaps TRBD1 as D (5 bases). Germline V gene data show CDR1 as SQVTM and CDR2 as ANQGSEA. The V gene lost 4 bases and the J gene lost 5 bases, with 11 bases spanning the gap. This CDR3 is 12 amino acids long. CDR3 residues: CSVVSGRTEAFF. DNA for the CDR3: TGCAGCGTTGTGTCAGGGAGGACTGAAGCTTTCTTT.

As regards this clonotype: A read error may produce the germline difference seen at one junction end. The chain employs TRBV5-1 and TRBJ1-1; 7 bases fit TRBD1. The CDR3 is 16 amino acids. Germline lookup yields CDR1 SGHRS and CDR2 YFSETQ. The CDR3, as DNA: TGCGCCAGCAGCCCCGGGCAGGGGGGTAGGAACACTGAAGCTCTCTTT. This sequence encodes CASSPGQGGRNTEALF.

V is TRBV15 and J is TRBJ2-7; D gene uncertain. CDR1 LNHNV and CDR2 YYDKDF come from the germline V gene (reference sequence). This CDR3 contains 18 residues. V gave up 0 bases and J gave up 0 bases, with 18 bases separating them. The CDR3 protein is CATSRDRIDGDYSYEQYF. The DNA for the CDR3 is TGTGCCACCAGCAGAGATCGCATCGACGGCGATTACTCCTACGAGCAGTACTTC.